These 16 T cell receptor beta chains share one sample of origin, sequenced in a study of cytomegalovirus exposure and HLA in healthy donors. Researchers ran the PCR with 60 Vbeta and 13 Jbeta primers. The repertoire was sequenced with immunoSEQ multiplex PCR; TCRdb's copy has only in-frame clones and lacks some. Among approximately 110,000 clones listed, 50% to 70% were seen once. The source material was PBMCs. All receptors derive from a man aged 30 to 39 in good health and CMV-seropositive.

The chain employs TRBV5-1 and TRBJ2-5; perhaps TRBD1 as D (6 bases). The CDR3 is 14 residues long. Germline V gene lookup returns CDR1 SGHRS and CDR2 YFSETQ. V gave up 4 bases and J gave up 0 bases, with 10 bases separating them. CDR3 in amino acids: CASSPGTHQETQYF. CDR3 coding DNA: TGCGCCAGCAGCCCCGGGACACACCAAGAGACCCAGTACTTC.

The chain combines TRBV4-1 with TRBJ2-3; TRBD2 is a possible D gene (5 bases). The CDR3 runs 13 residues. Germline assignment: CDR1 MGHRA and CDR2 YSYEKL. The ends were cut back, 3 bases at V and 3 bases at J, with 7 bases in the middle. CDR3 loop: CASSQIATDTQYF. As DNA, the CDR3 is TGCGCCAGCAGCCAGATAGCGACAGATACGCAGTATTTT.

V and J are TRBV6-6 and TRBJ1-6; D is perhaps TRBD1 (5 bases). CDR1 and CDR2 (germline): MNHNY, SVGAGI (reference sequence). This CDR3 spans 14 amino acids. Trimming cost V 2 bases and J 3 bases, with 5 bases left between them. CDR3 nucleotide sequence: TGTGCCAGCAGTTACGACAGCTATAATTCACCCCTCCACTTT. Encoded protein: CASSYDSYNSPLHF.

The rearrangement uses TRBV6-6 and TRBJ1-3; D ambiguous. Deletions cut 8 bases from V and 0 bases from J, with 8 bases between. The CDR3 has 13 residues. Germline V lookup: CDR1 MNHNY, CDR2 SVGAGI (reference sequence). CDR3 protein: CASEYTSGNTIYF. The CDR3 DNA is TGTGCCAGCGAATACACCTCTGGAAACACCATATATTTT.

CDR3 nucleotide sequence: TGTGCCATCACCGAGGGAGTGGGATCGGGCTATGGCTACACCTTC. Translation: CAITEGVGSGYGYTF. This rearrangement joins TRBV10-3 to TRBJ1-2, with D uncertain. V was pared by 7 bases and J by 4 bases, with 19 bases between. The CDR3 totals 15 residues. CDR1 ENHRY and CDR2 SYGVKD come from the germline V gene.

This clone was found a few times. This CDR3 reads CASSQDGSRGSYNEQFF. CDR3 nucleotides: TGCGCCAGCAGCCAAGATGGTTCCAGGGGATCCTACAATGAGCAGTTCTTC. J is TRBJ2-1 and V is TRBV4-1; possibly TRBD1 for D (6 bases). From germline, CDR1 is MGHRA and CDR2 YSYEKL. The CDR3 runs 17 residues. Trimming cost V 0 bases and J 1 base, with 13 bases left between them.

This chain joins TRBV7-8 and TRBJ2-5; D is uncertain. CDR1 is SGHVS and CDR2 is FQNEAQ in the germline V gene. This CDR3 comprises 15 residues. The V gene lost 7 bases and the J gene lost 0 bases, with 15 bases spanning the gap. The DNA for the CDR3 is TGTGCCAGCACCCCGAGGCTGCGGTACCAAGAGACCCAGTACTTC. Its protein product is CASTPRLRYQETQYF.

In its sample, this clone was seen a few times. The chain couples TRBV7-2 to TRBJ2-3; possibly TRBD2 for D (5 bases). Germline V gene sequence: CDR1 SGHTA, CDR2 FQGNSA. Trimming removed 3 bases at V and 6 bases at J, with 10 bases between. There are 13 residues in the CDR3. CDR3 coding DNA: TGTGCCAGCAGCTTTTTTCAGCGGGATACGCAGTATTTT. Translating it yields CASSFFQRDTQYF.

The rearrangement links TRBV5-1 to TRBJ1-1; TRBD1 is a possible D gene (5 bases). The V end lost 5 bases, the J end lost 8 bases, and 19 bases lay between the germline ends. From germline, CDR1 is SGHRS and CDR2 YFSETQ. The CDR3 is made up of 14 amino acids. The CDR3 here is CASSLKAGYPEAFF. The CDR3 DNA reads TGCGCCAGCAGTTTAAAAGCAGGGTACCCCGAAGCTTTCTTT.

V and J are TRBV4-2 and TRBJ2-5; D remains ambiguous. Germline-derived CDR1 and CDR2 are LGHNA and YNFKEQ. This CDR3 region has 13 residues. The V end lost 0 bases, the J end lost 5 bases, and 7 bases lay between the germline ends. In DNA, the CDR3 is TGTGCCAGCAGCCAAGATCACCGGGAGACCCAGTACTTC. Protein: CASSQDHRETQYF.

The V and J genes are TRBV19 and TRBJ1-2, with a possible D match to TRBD1 (5 bases). This CDR3 is 13 amino acids long. V lost 7 bases and J lost 3, with 12 bases in between. Germline V gene lookup returns CDR1 LNHDA and CDR2 SQIVND (reference sequence). The chain's CDR3 is CASTPPGYYGYTF. The DNA of the CDR3 is TGTGCCAGTACCCCCCCAGGGTACTATGGCTACACCTTC.

This chain joins TRBV7-8 and TRBJ2-1; 8 positions agree with TRBD1. Germline V gives CDR1 SGHVS, CDR2 FQNEAQ. V was clipped by 0 bases and J by 5 bases; unmatched bases: 6. CDR3 size: 16 residues. Written as DNA, the CDR3 is TGTGCCAGCAGCTTAGCGGACAGGGATAAGGACAATGAGCAGTTCTTC. It translates to CASSLADRDKDNEQFF.

This rearrangement joins TRBV4-2 to TRBJ1-4; D remains unclear. The ends were cut back, 0 bases at V and 12 bases at J, with 11 bases in the middle. The CDR3 loop spans 13 amino acids. Germline V gene sequence: CDR1 LGHNA, CDR2 YNFKEQ. The CDR3 nucleotides are TGTGCCAGCAGCCAAGATGTGGAGGCGGAACTGTTTTTT. It is translated as CASSQDVEAELFF.

In its sample, this clone was seen a few times. This sequence joins TRBV7-9 and TRBJ1-2; D is undetermined. Germline assignment: CDR1 SEHNR and CDR2 FQNEAQ (reference sequence). CDR3 length: 13 residues. V lost 2 bases and J 4 bases, leaving 8 bases between the germline ends. This CDR3 is CASSLTAGYGYTF. DNA for the CDR3: TGTGCCAGCAGCTTAACGGCAGGCTATGGCTACACCTTC.

This chain uses TRBV7-2 with TRBJ2-3; no reliable D call. With 0 bases removed from V and 0 bases from J, the gap between germline ends came to 10 bases. There are 16 residues in the CDR3. CDR1 and CDR2 (germline): SGHTA, FQGNSA. CDR3 loop: CASSLAQVTSTDTQYF. The CDR3 nucleotides are TGTGCCAGCAGCTTAGCCCAGGTTACTAGCACAGATACGCAGTATTTT. The whole variable domain, remainder taken from reference TRBV7-2 and TRBJ2-3, is GAGVSQSPSNKVTEKGKDVELRCDPISGHTALYWYRQSLGQGLEFLIYFQGNSAPDKSGLPSDRFSAERTGGSVSTLTIQRTQQEDSAVYLCASSLAQVTSTDTQYFGPGTRLTVL.

This clone occurred a few times. The CDR3 loop is CASWTGLATF. The CDR3 DNA follows: TGTGCCTCTTGGACAGGACTAGCCACCTTC. The chain employs TRBV30 and TRBJ1-2, with TRBD1 identical over 7 bases. The junction had 9 bases not matched to a gene; V was cut back by 7 bases and J by 13 bases. The germline CDR1 and CDR2 sequences are GTSNPN and SVGIG (reference sequence). CDR3 length: 10 residues.